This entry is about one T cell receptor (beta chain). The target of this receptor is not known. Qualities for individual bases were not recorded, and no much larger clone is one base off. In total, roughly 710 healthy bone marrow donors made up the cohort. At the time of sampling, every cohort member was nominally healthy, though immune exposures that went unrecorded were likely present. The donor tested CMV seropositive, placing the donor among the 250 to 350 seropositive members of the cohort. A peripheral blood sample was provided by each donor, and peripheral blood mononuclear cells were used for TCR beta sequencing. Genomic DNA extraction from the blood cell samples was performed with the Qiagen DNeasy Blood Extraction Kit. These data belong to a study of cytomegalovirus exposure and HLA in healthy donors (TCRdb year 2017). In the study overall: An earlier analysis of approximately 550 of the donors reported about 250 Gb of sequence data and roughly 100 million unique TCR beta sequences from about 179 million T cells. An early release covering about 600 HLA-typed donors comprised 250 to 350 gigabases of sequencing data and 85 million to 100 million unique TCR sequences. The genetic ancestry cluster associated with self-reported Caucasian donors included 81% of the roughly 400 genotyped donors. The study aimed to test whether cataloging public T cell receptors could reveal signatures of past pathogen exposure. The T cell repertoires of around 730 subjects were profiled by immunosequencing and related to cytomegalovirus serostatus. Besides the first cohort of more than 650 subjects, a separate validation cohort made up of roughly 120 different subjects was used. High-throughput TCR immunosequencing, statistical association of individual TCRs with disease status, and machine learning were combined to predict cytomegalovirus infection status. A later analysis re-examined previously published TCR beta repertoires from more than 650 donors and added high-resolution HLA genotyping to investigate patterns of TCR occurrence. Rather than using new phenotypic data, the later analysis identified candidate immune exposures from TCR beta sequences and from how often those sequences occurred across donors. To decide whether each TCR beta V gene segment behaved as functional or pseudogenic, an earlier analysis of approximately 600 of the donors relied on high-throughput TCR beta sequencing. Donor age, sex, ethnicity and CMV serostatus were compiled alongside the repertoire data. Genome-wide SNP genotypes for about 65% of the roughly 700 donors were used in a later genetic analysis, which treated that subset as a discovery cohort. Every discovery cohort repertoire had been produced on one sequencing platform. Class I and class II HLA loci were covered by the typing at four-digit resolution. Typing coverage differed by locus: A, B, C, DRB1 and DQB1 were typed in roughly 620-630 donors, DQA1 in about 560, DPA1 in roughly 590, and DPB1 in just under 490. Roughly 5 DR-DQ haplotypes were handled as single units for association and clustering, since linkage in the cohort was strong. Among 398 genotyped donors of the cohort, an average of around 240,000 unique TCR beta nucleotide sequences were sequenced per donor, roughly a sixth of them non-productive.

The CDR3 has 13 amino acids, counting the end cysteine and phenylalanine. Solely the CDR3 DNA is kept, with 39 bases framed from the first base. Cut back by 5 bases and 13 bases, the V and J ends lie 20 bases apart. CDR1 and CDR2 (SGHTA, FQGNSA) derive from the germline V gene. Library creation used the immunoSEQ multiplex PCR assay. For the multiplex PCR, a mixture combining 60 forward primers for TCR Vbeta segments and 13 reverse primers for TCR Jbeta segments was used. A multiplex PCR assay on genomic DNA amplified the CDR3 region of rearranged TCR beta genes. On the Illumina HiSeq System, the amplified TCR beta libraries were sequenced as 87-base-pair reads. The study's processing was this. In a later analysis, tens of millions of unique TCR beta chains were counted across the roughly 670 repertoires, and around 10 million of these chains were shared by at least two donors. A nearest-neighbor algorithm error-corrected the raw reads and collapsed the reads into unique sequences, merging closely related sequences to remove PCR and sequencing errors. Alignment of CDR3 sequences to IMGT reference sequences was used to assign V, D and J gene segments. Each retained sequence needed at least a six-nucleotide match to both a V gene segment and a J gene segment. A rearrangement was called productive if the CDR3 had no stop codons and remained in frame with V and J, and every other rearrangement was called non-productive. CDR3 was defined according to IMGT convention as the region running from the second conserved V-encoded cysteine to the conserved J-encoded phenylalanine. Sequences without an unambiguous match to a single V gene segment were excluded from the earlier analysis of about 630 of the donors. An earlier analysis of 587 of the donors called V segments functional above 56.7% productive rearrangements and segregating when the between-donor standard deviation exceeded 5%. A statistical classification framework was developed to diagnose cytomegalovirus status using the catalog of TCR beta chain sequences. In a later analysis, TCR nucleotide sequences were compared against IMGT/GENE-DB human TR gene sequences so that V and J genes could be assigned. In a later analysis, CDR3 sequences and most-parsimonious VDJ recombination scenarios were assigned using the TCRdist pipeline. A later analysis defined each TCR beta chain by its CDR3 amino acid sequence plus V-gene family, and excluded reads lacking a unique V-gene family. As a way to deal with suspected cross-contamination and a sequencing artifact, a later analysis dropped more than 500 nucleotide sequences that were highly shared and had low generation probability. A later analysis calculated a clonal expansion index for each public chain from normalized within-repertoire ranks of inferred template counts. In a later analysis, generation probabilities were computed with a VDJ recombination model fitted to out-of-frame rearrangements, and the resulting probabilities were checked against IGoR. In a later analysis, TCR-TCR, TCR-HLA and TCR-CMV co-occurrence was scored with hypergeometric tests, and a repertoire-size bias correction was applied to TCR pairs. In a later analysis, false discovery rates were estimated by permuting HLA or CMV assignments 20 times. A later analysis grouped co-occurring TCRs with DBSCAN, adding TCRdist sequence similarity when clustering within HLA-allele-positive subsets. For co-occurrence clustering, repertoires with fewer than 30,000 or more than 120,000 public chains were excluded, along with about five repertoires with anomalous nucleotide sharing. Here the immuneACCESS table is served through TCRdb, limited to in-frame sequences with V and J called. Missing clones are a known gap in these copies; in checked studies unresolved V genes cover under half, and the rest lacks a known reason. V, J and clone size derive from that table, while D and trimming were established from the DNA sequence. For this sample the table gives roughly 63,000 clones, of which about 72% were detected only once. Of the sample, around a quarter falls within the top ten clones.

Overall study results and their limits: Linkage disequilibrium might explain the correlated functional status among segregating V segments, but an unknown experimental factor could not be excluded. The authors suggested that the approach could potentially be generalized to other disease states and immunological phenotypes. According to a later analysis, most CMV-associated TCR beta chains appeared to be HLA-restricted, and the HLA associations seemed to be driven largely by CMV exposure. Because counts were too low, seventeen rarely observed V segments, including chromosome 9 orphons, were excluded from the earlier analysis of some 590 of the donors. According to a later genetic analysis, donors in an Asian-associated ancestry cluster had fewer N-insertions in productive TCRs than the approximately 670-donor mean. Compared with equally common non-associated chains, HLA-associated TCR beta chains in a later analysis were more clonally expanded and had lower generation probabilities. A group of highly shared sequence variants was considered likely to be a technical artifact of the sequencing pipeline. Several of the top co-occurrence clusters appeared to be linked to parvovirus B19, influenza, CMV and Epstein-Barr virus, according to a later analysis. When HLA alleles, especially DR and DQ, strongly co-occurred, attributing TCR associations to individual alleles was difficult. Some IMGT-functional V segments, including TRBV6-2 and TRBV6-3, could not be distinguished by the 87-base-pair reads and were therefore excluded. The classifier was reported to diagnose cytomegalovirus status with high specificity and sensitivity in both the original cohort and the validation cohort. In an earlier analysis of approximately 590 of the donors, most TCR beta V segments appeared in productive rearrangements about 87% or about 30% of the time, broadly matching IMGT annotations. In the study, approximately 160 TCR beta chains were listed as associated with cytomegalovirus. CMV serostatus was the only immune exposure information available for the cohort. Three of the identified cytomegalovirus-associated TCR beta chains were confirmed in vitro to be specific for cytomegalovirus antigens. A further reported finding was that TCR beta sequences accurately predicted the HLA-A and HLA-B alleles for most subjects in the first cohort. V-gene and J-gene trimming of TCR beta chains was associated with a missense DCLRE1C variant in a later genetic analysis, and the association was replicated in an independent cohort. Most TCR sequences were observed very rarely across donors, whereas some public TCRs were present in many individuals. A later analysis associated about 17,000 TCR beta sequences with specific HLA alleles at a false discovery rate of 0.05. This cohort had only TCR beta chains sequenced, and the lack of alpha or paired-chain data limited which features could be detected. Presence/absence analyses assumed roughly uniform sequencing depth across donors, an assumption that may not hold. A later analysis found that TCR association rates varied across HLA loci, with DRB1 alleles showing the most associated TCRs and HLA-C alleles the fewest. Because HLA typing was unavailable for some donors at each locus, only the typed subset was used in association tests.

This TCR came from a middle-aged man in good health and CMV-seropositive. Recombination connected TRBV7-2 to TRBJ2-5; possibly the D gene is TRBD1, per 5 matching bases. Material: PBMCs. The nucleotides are TGTGCCAGCAGCCAAAGGGGATTAAACCGATGGTACTTC. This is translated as CASSQRGLNRWYF.